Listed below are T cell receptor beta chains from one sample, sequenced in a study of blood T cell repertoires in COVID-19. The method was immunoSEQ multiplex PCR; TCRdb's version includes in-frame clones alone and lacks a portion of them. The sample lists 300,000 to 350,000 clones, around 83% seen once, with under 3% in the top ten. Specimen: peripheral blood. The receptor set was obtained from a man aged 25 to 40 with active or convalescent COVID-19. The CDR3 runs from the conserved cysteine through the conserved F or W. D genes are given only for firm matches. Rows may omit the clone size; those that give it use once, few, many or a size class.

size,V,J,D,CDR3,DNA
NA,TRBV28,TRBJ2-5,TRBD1,CASSSSGTGRQETQYF,TGTGCCAGCAGTTCTTCCGGGACAGGGCGCCAAGAGACCCAGTACTTC
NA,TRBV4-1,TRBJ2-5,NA,CAAQQETQYF,TGCGCCGCGCAACAAGAGACCCAGTACTTC
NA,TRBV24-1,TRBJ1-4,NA,CATSDPPGEKLFF,TGTGCCACCAGTGACCCTCCGGGTGAAAAACTGTTTTTT
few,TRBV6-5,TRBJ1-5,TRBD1,CASTYRGLSNQPQHF,TGTGCCAGCACTTACAGGGGGTTGTCGAATCAGCCCCAGCATTTT
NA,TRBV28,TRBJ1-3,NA,CASSNTGSLSGNTIYF,TGTGCCAGCAGTAACACCGGGAGCCTCTCTGGAAACACCATATATTTT
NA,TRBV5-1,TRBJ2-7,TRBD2,CASSLVATSGYEQYF,TGCGCCAGCAGCTTGGTGGCGACTAGCGGCTACGAGCAGTACTTC
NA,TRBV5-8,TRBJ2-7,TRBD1,CASSSFLRRTGSYEQYF,TGTGCCAGCAGCTCCTTCCTTAGGAGGACAGGGTCCTACGAGCAGTACTTC
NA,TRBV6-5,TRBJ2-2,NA,CASSLDYSTGELFF,TGTGCCAGCAGTTTGGACTACTCCACCGGGGAGCTGTTTTTT
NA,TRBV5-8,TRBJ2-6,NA,CASRRRGSGANVLTF,TGTGCCAGCAGACGGAGGGGTTCTGGGGCCAACGTCCTGACTTTC
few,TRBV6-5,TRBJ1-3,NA,CASGAGGSGNTIYF,TGTGCCAGCGGGGCCGGCGGCTCTGGAAACACCATATATTTT
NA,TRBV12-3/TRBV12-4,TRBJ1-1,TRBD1,CASSPGTVPEAFF,TGTGCCAGCAGCCCGGGGACAGTCCCTGAAGCTTTCTTT
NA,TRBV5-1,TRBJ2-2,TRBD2,CASAAGAGGAGELFF,TGCGCCAGCGCGGCTGGGGCGGGAGGCGCCGGGGAGCTGTTTTTT
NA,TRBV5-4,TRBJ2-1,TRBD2,CASSPVRGGSNEQFF,TGTGCCAGCAGCCCCGTGCGGGGGGGGTCCAATGAGCAGTTCTTC
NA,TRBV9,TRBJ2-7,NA,CASSPPGRVHEQYF,TGTGCCAGCAGCCCCCCCGGCAGGGTCCACGAGCAGTACTTC
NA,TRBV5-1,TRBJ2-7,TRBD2,CASSPVGRAYEQYF,TGCGCCAGCAGCCCCGTGGGGAGGGCCTACGAGCAGTACTTC
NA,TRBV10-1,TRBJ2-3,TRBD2,CASRGRETCTDTQYF,TGCGCCAGCAGGGGGAGGGAGACGTGCACAGATACGCAGTATTTT
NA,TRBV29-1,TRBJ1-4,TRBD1,CSVEGQGGKREKLFF,TGCAGCGTTGAGGGACAGGGGGGGAAGAGGGAAAAACTGTTTTTT
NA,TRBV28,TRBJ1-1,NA,CASSLGLGAAFF,TGTGCCAGCAGTTTGGGGTTAGGGGCCGCTTTCTTT
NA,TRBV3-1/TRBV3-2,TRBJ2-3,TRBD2,CASSQDSRGGADTQYF,TGTGCCAGCAGCCAAGATTCCCGCGGGGGGGCGGATACGCAGTATTTT
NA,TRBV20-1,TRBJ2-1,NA,CSAPRNLEQFF,TGCAGTGCCCCCAGGAACCTTGAGCAGTTCTTC
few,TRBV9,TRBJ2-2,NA,CASSVALEGANTGELFF,TGTGCCAGCAGCGTAGCGCTAGAAGGGGCGAACACCGGGGAGCTGTTTTTT
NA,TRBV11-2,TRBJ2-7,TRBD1,CASSFGTGVLYEQYF,TGTGCCAGCAGCTTCGGGACAGGGGTCCTCTACGAGCAGTACTTC
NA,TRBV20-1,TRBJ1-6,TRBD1,CSASSRGQGAVNSPLHF,TGCAGTGCTAGTTCACGGGGACAGGGGGCTGTTAATTCACCCCTCCACTTT
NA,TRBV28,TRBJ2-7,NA,CASSLTVLAGYYEQYF,TGTGCCAGCAGTTTAACTGTTCTAGCCGGATACTACGAGCAGTACTTC
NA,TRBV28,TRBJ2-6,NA,CASSLSAKANVLTF,TGTGCCAGCAGTTTATCTGCTAAGGCCAACGTCCTGACTTTC
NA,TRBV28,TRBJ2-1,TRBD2,CASSPSGLAGFYNEQFF,TGTGCCAGCAGCCCCTCCGGGTTAGCGGGGTTCTACAATGAGCAGTTCTTC
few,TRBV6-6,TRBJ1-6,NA,CASSYSGEDSPLHF,TGTGCCAGCAGTTACTCGGGGGAGGATTCACCCCTCCACTTT
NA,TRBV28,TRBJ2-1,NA,CASSSTGTPTYNEQFF,TGTGCCAGCAGTTCAACCGGGACACCGACTTACAATGAGCAGTTCTTC
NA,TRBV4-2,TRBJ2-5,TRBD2,CASSPGLAGVRRETQYF,TGTGCCAGCAGCCCGGGACTAGCGGGGGTCAGGCGTGAGACCCAGTACTTC
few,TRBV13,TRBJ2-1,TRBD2,CASSLLPGTSINEQFF,TGTGCCAGCAGCTTATTACCCGGGACTAGCATTAATGAGCAGTTCTTC
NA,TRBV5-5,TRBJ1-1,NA,CASSSRPARETEAFF,TGTGCCAGCAGCTCACGCCCAGCAAGGGAGACTGAAGCTTTCTTT
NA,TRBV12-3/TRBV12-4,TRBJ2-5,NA,CASSPTGETQYF,TGTGCCAGCAGCCCGACGGGGGAGACCCAGTACTTC
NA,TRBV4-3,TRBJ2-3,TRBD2,CASSRRLAGGPYTQYF,TGCGCCAGCAGCCGGAGACTAGCGGGGGGGCCCTATACGCAGTATTTT
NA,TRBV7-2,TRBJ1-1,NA,CASSPEWGVGYTEAFF,TGTGCCAGCAGCCCTGAATGGGGGGTGGGCTACACTGAAGCTTTCTTT
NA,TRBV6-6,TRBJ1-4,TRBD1,CASRRTGKDTF,TGTGCCAGCAGGAGGACAGGGAAAGATACTTTT
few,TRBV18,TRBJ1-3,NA,CASSPSMEISGNTIYF,TGTGCCAGCTCACCTAGTATGGAGATCTCTGGAAACACCATATATTTT
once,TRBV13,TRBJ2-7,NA,CASSTPPGKLSYEQYF,TGTGCCAGCAGTACCCCCCCAGGGAAACTTTCCTACGAGCAGTACTTC
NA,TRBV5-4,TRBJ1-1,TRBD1,CASSLEDRGLGAFF,TGTGCCAGCAGCTTGGAGGACAGGGGGTTGGGAGCTTTCTTT
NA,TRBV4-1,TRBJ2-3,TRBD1,CASSQTGVRADTQYF,TGCGCCAGCAGCCAAACAGGGGTAAGAGCAGATACGCAGTATTTT
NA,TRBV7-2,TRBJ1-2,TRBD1,CASSSTDRVIFGYTF,TGTGCCAGCAGTTCGACGGACAGGGTTATCTTTGGCTACACCTTC
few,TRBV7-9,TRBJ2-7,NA,CASSPGQDEQYF,TGTGCCAGCAGCCCTGGGCAGGACGAGCAGTACTTC
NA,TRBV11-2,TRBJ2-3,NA,CASHQFERLTDTQYF,TGTGCCAGCCATCAGTTTGAGCGGCTCACAGATACGCAGTATTTT
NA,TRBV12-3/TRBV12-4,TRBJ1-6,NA,CASSLDLNSPLHF,TGTGCCAGCAGTTTGGACTTGAATTCACCCCTCCACTTT
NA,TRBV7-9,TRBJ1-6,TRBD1,CASSSQGEAYNSPLHF,TGTGCCAGCAGCTCACAGGGGGAGGCCTATAATTCACCCCTCCACTTT
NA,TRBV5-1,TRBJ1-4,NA,CASSPVPATNEKLFF,TGCGCCAGCAGCCCCGTGCCAGCAACTAATGAAAAACTGTTTTTT
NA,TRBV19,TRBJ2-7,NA,CASTDNRREQYF,TGTGCCAGTACCGATAACCGTCGGGAGCAGTACTTC
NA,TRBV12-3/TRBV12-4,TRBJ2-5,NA,CASSPSGQETQYF,TGTGCCAGCTCCCCGAGCGGGCAAGAGACCCAGTACTTC
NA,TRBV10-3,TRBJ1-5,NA,CAIGDSGDQPQHF,TGTGCCATCGGAGACTCGGGTGATCAGCCCCAGCATTTT
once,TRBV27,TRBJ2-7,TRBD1,CASSSWTGNSYEQYF,TGTGCCAGCAGTTCATGGACAGGGAACTCCTACGAGCAGTACTTC
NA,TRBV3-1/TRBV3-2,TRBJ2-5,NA,CASSLGLWETQYF,TGTGCCAGCAGCCTTGGACTATGGGAGACCCAGTACTTC
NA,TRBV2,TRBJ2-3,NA,CATGQGSRTDTQYF,TGTGCCACCGGGCAGGGCAGCCGCACAGATACGCAGTATTTT
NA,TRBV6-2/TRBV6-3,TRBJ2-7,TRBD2,CASSYQREDEQYF,TGTGCCAGCAGTTACCAGCGGGAGGATGAGCAGTACTTC
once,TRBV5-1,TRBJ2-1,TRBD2,CASSSLAGGSLEEQFF,TGCGCCAGCAGCTCCCTAGCGGGGGGGTCATTAGAGGAGCAGTTCTTC
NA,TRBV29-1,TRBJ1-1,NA,CSVEDLGTEAFF,TGCAGCGTTGAAGATCTCGGCACTGAAGCTTTCTTT
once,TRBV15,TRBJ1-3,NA,CATSPRTVSGNTIYF,TGTGCCACCAGCCCGAGAACAGTCTCTGGAAACACCATATATTTT
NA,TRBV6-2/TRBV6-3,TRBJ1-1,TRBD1,CASSPRQASGGTEAFF,TGTGCCAGCAGTCCCCGACAGGCCTCAGGGGGTACTGAAGCTTTCTTT
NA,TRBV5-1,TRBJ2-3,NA,CASSFDLATSTDTQYF,TGCGCCAGCAGCTTCGATCTAGCAACTAGCACAGATACGCAGTATTTT
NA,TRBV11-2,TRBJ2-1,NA,CASSFRGYNEQFF,TGTGCCAGCAGCTTCCGGGGATACAATGAGCAGTTCTTC
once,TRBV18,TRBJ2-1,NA,CASSPMSRGSPRYNEQFF,TGTGCCAGCTCCCCGATGTCAAGGGGTAGTCCTAGATACAATGAGCAGTTCTTC
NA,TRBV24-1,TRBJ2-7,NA,CATSDNRAYEQYF,TGTGCCACCAGTGATAACAGGGCCTACGAGCAGTACTTC